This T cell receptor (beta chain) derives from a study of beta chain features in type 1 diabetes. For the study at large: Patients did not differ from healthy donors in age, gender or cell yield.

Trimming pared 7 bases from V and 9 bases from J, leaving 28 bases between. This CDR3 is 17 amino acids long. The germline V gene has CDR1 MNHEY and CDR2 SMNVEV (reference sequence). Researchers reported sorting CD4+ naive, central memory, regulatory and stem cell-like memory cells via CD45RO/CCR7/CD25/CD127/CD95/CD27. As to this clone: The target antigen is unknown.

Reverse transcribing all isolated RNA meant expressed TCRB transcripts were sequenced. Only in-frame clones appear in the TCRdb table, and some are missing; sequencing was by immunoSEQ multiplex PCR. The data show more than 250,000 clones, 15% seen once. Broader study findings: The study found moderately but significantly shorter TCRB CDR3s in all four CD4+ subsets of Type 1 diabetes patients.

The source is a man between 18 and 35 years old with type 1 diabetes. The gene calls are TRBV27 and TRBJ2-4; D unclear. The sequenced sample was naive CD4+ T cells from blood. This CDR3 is CASNPPPRRGIQSIQYF. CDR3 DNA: TGTGCCAGCAACCCACCTCCAAGACGAGGTATCCAGAGCATTCAGTACTTC.